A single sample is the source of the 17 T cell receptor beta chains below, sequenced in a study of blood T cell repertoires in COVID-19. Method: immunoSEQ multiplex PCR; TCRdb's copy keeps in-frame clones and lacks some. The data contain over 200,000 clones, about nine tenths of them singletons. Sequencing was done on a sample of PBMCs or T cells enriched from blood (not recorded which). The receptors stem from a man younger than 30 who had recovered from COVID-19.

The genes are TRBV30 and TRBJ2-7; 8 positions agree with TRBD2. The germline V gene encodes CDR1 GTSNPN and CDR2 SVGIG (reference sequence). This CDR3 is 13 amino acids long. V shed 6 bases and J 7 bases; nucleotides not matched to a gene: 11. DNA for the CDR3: TGTGCCTGTCTCACTAGCGGACGTGAGGAGCAGTACTTC. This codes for CACLTSGREEQYF.

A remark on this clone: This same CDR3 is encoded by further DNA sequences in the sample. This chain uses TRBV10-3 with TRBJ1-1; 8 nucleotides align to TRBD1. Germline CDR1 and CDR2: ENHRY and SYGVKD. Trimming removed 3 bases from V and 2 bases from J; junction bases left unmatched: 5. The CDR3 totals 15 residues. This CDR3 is CAISDGTGVNTEAFF. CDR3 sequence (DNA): TGTGCCATCAGTGATGGGACAGGAGTCAACACTGAAGCTTTCTTT.

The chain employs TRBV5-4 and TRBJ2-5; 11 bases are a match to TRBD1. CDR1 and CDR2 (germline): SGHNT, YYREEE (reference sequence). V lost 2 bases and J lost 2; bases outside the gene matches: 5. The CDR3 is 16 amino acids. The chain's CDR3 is CASSFSGTGGQETQYF. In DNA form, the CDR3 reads TGTGCCAGCAGCTTCTCCGGGACAGGGGGGCAAGAGACCCAGTACTTC.

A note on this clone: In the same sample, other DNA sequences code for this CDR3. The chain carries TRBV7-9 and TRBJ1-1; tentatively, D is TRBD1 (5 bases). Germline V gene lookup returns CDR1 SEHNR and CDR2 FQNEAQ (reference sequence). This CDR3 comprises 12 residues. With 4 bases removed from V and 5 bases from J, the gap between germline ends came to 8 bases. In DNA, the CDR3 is TGTGCCAGCAGCTACAGGAATACTGAAGCTTTCTTT. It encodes CASSYRNTEAFF. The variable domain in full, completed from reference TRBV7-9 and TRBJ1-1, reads DTGVSQNPRHKITKRGQNVTFRCDPISEHNRLYWYRQTLGQGPEFLTYFQNEAQLEKSRLLSDRFSAERPKGSFSTLEIQRTEQGDSAMYLCASSYRNTEAFFGQGTRLTVV.

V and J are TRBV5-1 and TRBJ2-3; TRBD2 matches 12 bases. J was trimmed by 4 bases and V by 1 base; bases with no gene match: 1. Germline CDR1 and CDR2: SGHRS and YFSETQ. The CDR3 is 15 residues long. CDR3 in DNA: TGCGCCAGCAGCTTGTCTAGCGGGGGGGCAGATACGCAGTATTTT. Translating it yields CASSLSSGGADTQYF.

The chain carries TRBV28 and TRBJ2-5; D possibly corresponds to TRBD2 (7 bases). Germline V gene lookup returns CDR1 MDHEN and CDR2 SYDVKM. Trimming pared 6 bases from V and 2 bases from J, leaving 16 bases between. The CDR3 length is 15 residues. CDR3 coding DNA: TGTGCCAGCAGCCTAAGGGGGGGGGTGCAAGAGACCCAGTACTTC. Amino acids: CASSLRGGVQETQYF.

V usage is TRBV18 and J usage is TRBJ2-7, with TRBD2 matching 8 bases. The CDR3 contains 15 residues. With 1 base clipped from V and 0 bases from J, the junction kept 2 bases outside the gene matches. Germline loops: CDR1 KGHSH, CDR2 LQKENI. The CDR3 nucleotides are TGTGCCAGCTCACCACTAAGCGGGGGCTCCTACGAGCAGTACTTC. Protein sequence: CASSPLSGGSYEQYF.

CDR3: CASSTGLAGTDTQYF. In DNA, the CDR3 is TGTGCCAGCAGCACGGGACTAGCTGGCACAGATACGCAGTATTTT. The chain recombines TRBV5-8 with TRBJ2-3; TRBD2 aligns across 9 bases. Germline CDR1 SGHTS, CDR2 YDEGEE. The CDR3 spans 15 residues. V lost 4 bases, J lost 1 base, and 4 bases stayed unmatched.

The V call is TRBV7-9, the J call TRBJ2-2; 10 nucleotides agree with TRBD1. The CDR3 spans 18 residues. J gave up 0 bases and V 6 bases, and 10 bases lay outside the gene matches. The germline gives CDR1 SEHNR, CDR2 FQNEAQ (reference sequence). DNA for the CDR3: TGTGCCAGCAGGATCCTCCGAGGACAGGGGGCGAACACCGGGGAGCTGTTTTTT. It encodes CASRILRGQGANTGELFF.

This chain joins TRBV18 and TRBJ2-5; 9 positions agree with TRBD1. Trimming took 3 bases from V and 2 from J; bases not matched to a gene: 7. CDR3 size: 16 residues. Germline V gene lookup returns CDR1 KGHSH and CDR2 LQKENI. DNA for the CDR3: TGTGCCAGCTCACCTCTGGACAGGGGCGGTCAAGAGACCCAGTACTTC. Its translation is CASSPLDRGGQETQYF.

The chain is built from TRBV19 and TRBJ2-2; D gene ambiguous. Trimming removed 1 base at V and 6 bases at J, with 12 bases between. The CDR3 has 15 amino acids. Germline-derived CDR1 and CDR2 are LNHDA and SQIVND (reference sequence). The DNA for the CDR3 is TGTGCCAGTAGTATAGTGCAGGTTGTTTCCGGGGAGCTGTTTTTT. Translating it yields CASSIVQVVSGELFF.

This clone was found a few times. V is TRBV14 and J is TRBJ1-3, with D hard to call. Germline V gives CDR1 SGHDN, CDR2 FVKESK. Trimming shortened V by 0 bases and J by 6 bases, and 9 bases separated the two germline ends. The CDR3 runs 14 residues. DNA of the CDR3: TGTGCCAGCAGCCAAGATTGGGCGACAAACACCATATATTTT. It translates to CASSQDWATNTIYF.

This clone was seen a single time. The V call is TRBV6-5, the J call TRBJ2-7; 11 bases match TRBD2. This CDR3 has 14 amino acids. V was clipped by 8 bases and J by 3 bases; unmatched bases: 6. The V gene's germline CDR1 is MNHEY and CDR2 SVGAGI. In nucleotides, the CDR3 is TGTGCCAGCTTTATCACTAGCGGGAGCTACGAGCAGTACTTC. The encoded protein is CASFITSGSYEQYF.

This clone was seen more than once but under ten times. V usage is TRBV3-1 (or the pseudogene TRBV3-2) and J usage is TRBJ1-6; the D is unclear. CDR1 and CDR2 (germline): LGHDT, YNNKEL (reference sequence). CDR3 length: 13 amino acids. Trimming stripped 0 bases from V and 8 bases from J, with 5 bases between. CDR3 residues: CASSQDRYSPLHF. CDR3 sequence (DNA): TGTGCCAGCAGCCAAGACAGGTATTCACCCCTCCACTTT.

The DNA for the CDR3 is TGCGCCAGCAGCCAACCCACAGGGGAGTCTAATGAAAAACTGTTTTTT. Residues: CASSQPTGESNEKLFF. The V and J genes are TRBV4-1 and TRBJ1-4; 7 nucleotides line up with TRBD1. The V segment lost 2 bases and the J segment 3 bases; nucleotides outside the gene matches: 6. Germline values: CDR1 MGHRA, CDR2 YSYEKL. This CDR3 region has 16 residues.

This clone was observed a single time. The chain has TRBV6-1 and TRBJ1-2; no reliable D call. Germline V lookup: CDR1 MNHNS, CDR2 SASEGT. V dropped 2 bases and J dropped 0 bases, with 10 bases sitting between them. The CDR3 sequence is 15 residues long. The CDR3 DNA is TGTGCCAGCAGTGAACTAAGAGGAGCTAACTATGGCTACACCTTC. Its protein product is CASSELRGANYGYTF.

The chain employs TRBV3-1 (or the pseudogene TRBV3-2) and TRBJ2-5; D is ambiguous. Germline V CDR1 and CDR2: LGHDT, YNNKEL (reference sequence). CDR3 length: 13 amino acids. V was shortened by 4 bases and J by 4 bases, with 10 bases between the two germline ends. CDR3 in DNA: TGTGCCAGCAGCCCCCCCATAGCAGAGACCCAGTACTTC. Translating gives CASSPPIAETQYF.